This TCR beta chain was identified during a study of radiation and T cells in renal cell carcinoma. Points from the study as a whole: Top tumor clonotypes rose in blood 2 weeks post-radiation, then contracted. Without pretreatment biopsies, baseline tumor clonotype presence was undetermined.

Notes on this clone: The antigen is not known.

The sample's time point: blood 4 weeks post-SBRT, at nephrectomy. Stated treatment: 15 Gy SBRT to primary tumor, nephrectomy 4 weeks later. The patient's renal cell carcinoma had clear cell pathology. Here immunoSEQ multiplex PCR was the method, and the copy in TCRdb shows in-frame clones only, minus some. The repertoire consists of roughly 86,000 clones, with about 82% occurring once and the leading ten covering around 9.4%. Germline loops: CDR1 LGHNA, CDR2 YSLEER. There are 16 residues in the CDR3. The V end was cut by 0 bases, the J end by 6 bases, with 14 bases between. The sequence derives from a man over 45 with renal cell carcinoma. The genes are TRBV4-3 and TRBJ1-4; D is unclear. This specimen was blood, taken from a patient whose treatment included radiotherapy and nephrectomy. Here the CDR3 DNA reads TGCGCCAGCAGCCAAGAAGCGGAACCGCGGTATGAAAAACTGTTTTTT. Its protein product is CASSQEAEPRYEKLFF.